The 20 T cell receptor beta chains given below trace back to one sample, sequenced in a study of tissue T cells after allogeneic stem cell transplantation. Libraries were prepared by immunoSEQ multiplex PCR; TCRdb keeps only in-frame clonotypes and omits some of them. The data contain 1,000 to 1,500 clones, around 55% of them singletons. Sample: skin. These TCRs come from a female BALB/c mouse in good health. For the strain, the MHC haplotype given is H2-d.

As to this clone: The genes and germline here are from mouse. The CDR3 end falls 1 residue outside the read, so it is completed with the germline J gene. The chain has TRBV5 and TRBJ2-2; 8 nucleotides agree with TRBD2. Germline values: CDR1 LGHNA, CDR2 YNLKQL (reference sequence). The V gene end was trimmed by 4 bases and the J gene end by 4 bases; junction bases not matched to a gene: 5. The CDR3 is 15 residues long. The covered CDR3 bases are TGTGCCAGCAGCCCGACTGGGGAGGCCACCGGGCAGCTCTAC. Translating gives CASSPTGEATGQLY. The complete CDR3 protein is CASSPTGEATGQLYF.

As for this clone: Genes here carry mouse names. The read is 1 residue too short to cover the CDR3 end, so that end is filled in from the germline J gene. The chain carries TRBV19 and TRBJ1-3, with TRBD1 identical over 7 bases. J lost 3 bases, V lost 4 bases, and 1 base had no gene match. The V gene's germline CDR1 is FNHDT and CDR2 SITEND (reference sequence). The CDR3 has 13 residues. The chain's CDR3 is CASSDRVGNTLYF. The sequenced part of the CDR3 DNA is TGTGCCAGCAGTGACAGGGTTGGAAATACGCTCTAT. Combining the CDR3 with reference TRBV19 and TRBJ1-3 gives the whole variable domain GGIITQTPKFLIGQEGQKLTLKCQQNFNHDTMYWYRQDSGKGLRLIYYSITENDLQKGDLSEGYDASREKKSSFSLTVTSAQKNEMAVFLCASSDRVGNTLYFGEGSRLIVV.

As regards this clone: The genes and germline here are from mouse. Here the CDR3 reads CASSDGGGVSDYTF. The CDR3 DNA, read in part, is TGTGCCAGCAGTGATGGCGGGGGCGTCTCCGACTACACC. The rearrangement joins TRBV13-1 to TRBJ1-2; a possible D gene is TRBD1 (6 bases). Read coverage stops 1 residue before the CDR3 terminus; the germline J gene supplies the remainder. Trimming removed 0 bases at V and 4 bases at J, with 10 bases between. Germline V lookup: CDR1 NSHNY, CDR2 SYGAGN. This CDR3 comprises 14 residues.

About this clone: Genes and germline come from the mouse. The read comes to an end 1 residue before the CDR3 does, leaving the germline J gene to fill in the end. The rearrangement links TRBV2 to TRBJ1-1; 7 bases are a match to TRBD1. Unmatched junction bases numbered 2, after V lost 1 base and J lost 0 bases. From germline, CDR1 is LGHNA and CDR2 YSYQKL. This CDR3 spans 15 amino acids. The CDR3 protein is CASSQGQGSNTEVFF. Incomplete CDR3 DNA: TGTGCCAGCAGCCAAGGACAGGGCTCAAACACAGAAGTCTTC.

Turning to this clone: The listed genes are named as in mouse. Read sequence stops 1 residue before the CDR3 end, and the germline J gene provides the missing end. This chain connects TRBV1 to TRBJ1-6, with a tentative D call TRBD1 (6 bases). TRBJ1-6 counts as an open reading frame of uncertain function. CDR1 and CDR2 from the germline V gene are NSQYPW and LRSPGD (reference sequence). V lost 1 base and J 7 bases, leaving 8 bases between the germline ends. The CDR3 has 14 residues. Partial CDR3 DNA: TGCACCTGCAGTGCAGTTGGGGGCAATTCGCCCCTCTAC. It specifies CTCSAVGGNSPLY. The CDR3 in its entirety is CTCSAVGGNSPLYF.

Worth noting for this clone: The gene names here belong to mouse. Read coverage stops 1 residue before the CDR3 terminus; the germline J gene supplies the remainder. This sequence joins TRBV12-1 and TRBJ2-4, with D uncertain. V was pared by 0 bases and J by 3 bases, with 12 bases between. Germline V gene sequence: CDR1 SGHSN, CDR2 HYEKVE. The CDR3 sequence is 15 residues long. CDR3 sequence: CASSLPREGQNTLYF. The sequenced CDR3 bases are TGTGCCAGCTCTCTCCCTCGAGAGGGACAAAACACCTTGTAC.

With regard to this clone: The gene names given are mouse names. The missing CDR3 end, 1 residue past where the read stops, is filled in from the germline J gene. The chain is built from TRBV31 and TRBJ2-7, with 9 bases identical to TRBD2. This CDR3 is built from 14 residues. Germline CDR1 and CDR2: GKSSPN and SITVG. The ends lost 0 bases at V and 4 bases at J; junction bases unmatched: 4. The sequenced part of the CDR3 DNA is TGTGCCTGGAGTCTAAGGGACTGGGTATATGAACAGTAC. Protein: CAWSLRDWVYEQY. The entire CDR3 protein is CAWSLRDWVYEQYF. Full variable domain (missing parts from reference TRBV31 and TRBJ2-7): AQTIHQWPVAEIKAVGSPLSLGCTIKGKSSPNLYWYWQATGGTLQQLFYSITVGQVESVVQLNLSASRPKDDQFILSTEKLLLSHSGFYLCAWSLRDWVYEQYFGPGTRLTVL.

Comments on this clone: Genes and germline are mouse. The read gets to within 1 residue of the CDR3 end, and the germline J gene fills in the rest. This chain links TRBV2 with TRBJ2-4; D is ambiguous. Germline V gives CDR1 LGHNA, CDR2 YSYQKL. Between the trimmed V and J ends, which lost 5 bases and 0 bases, there was a span of 3 bases. The CDR3 extends over 12 amino acids. Here the CDR3 reads CASSKSQNTLYF. The part of the CDR3 DNA that was read is TGTGCCAGCAGCAAAAGTCAAAACACCTTGTAC. The complete variable domain, with remaining parts taken from reference TRBV2 and TRBJ2-4, reads DPKIIQKPKYLVAVTGSEKILICEQYLGHNAMYWYRQSAKKPLEFMFSYSYQKLMDNQTASSRFQPQSSKKNHLDLQITALKPDDSATYFCASSKSQNTLYFGAGTRLSVL.

In the case of this clone: Mouse gene names apply. The DNA ends 1 residue before the CDR3 does, and the rest of the CDR3 is filled in from the germline J gene. V usage is TRBV31 and J usage is TRBJ1-2, with 7 bases fitting TRBD1. V trimming: 1 base; J trimming: 4 bases; junction bases outside the gene matches: 0. Germline V CDR1 and CDR2: GKSSPN, SITVG. The CDR3 is 12 amino acids. The CDR3 spells CAWSRQGSDYTF. Partial CDR3 DNA: TGTGCCTGGAGTCGACAGGGCTCCGACTACACC.

By share, this clone ranks as large (0.1 to 1%). The listed genes are named as in mouse. The DNA ends 1 residue before the CDR3 does, and the rest of the CDR3 is filled in from the germline J gene. The chain links TRBV19 to TRBJ1-4; 8 nucleotides line up with TRBD1. CDR1 FNHDT and CDR2 SITEND come from the germline V gene (reference sequence). V gave up 3 bases and J gave up 7 bases; unmatched junction bases: 2. The CDR3 length is 13 residues. Partial CDR3 DNA: TGTGCCAGCAGTACAGGGGGCGCCGAAAGATTATTT. This gives the protein CASSTGGAERLF. The whole CDR3 is CASSTGGAERLFF.

About this clone itself: Gene names are mouse gene names. The CDR3 is cut off 1 residue early in the read; its end comes from the germline J gene. This chain links TRBV15 with TRBJ2-5; 9 positions match TRBD1. CDR3 length equals 14 residues. V shed 4 bases and J 1 base; nucleotides not matched to a gene: 0. Germline-derived CDR1 and CDR2 are SGHND and FRSKSL. The chain's CDR3 is CASSWDRDQDTQYF. The CDR3 bases that were read are TGTGCCAGCAGTTGGGACAGGGACCAAGACACCCAGTAC.

A remark on this clone: Gene and germline names: mouse. The DNA ends 1 residue before the CDR3 does, and the rest of the CDR3 is filled in from the germline J gene. The chain couples TRBV31 to TRBJ2-4; D possibly uses TRBD1 or TRBD2 (5 bases each). V gave up 0 bases and J gave up 0 bases, with 10 bases separating them. Germline CDR1 is GKSSPN and CDR2 is SITVG. This CDR3 is 15 amino acids long. CDR3 DNA (partial): TGTGCCTGGAGTCTGGGGGAAAGTAGTCAAAACACCTTGTAC. It is translated as CAWSLGESSQNTLY. The whole CDR3 is CAWSLGESSQNTLYF.

Turning to this clone: Gene names are mouse gene names. Read sequence stops 1 residue before the CDR3 end, and the germline J gene provides the missing end. The chain uses TRBV13-1 and TRBJ2-7; TRBD1 agrees at 9 bases. This CDR3 spans 12 amino acids. The germline CDR1 and CDR2 sequences are NSHNY and SYGAGN. With V trimmed by 6 bases and J by 7 bases, 5 bases remained unmatched. The part of the CDR3 DNA that was read is TGTGCCAGCACCCCCGACAGGGGGGAACAGTAC. Protein product: CASTPDRGEQY. The full CDR3 protein reads CASTPDRGEQYF.

This clone occurred a few times. Gene names refer to mouse genes. The read gets to within 1 residue of the CDR3 end, and the germline J gene fills in the rest. V gene TRBV13-2 combines with J gene TRBJ1-3; possible D gene TRBD1, 5 bases. The CDR3 totals 14 residues. V lost 0 bases, J lost 2 bases, and 6 bases lay in between. CDR1 and CDR2 from the germline V gene are NNHNN and SYGAGS (reference sequence). The sequenced part of the CDR3 DNA is TGTGCCAGCGGTGATGCAGGGACTGGAAATACGCTCTAT. Its protein is CASGDAGTGNTLY. The full CDR3 reads CASGDAGTGNTLYF.

On this clone: The germline and genes are mouse ones. CDR3 amino acids: CASSIGGMSSDYTF. The sequenced part of the CDR3 DNA is TGTGCCAGCAGTATAGGAGGGATGAGCTCCGACTACACC. The V gene is TRBV19, the J gene TRBJ1-2; D ambiguous. The DNA ends 1 residue before the CDR3 does, and the rest of the CDR3 is filled in from the germline J gene. Trimming pared 0 bases from V and 4 bases from J, leaving 10 bases between. Germline-derived CDR1 and CDR2 are FNHDT and SITEND (reference sequence). The CDR3 covers 14 residues.

This clone has a handful of counts. Gene names and germline refer to mouse. The sequenced fragment ends 1 residue before the CDR3 boundary, so the rest is inferred from the germline J gene. The J gene is TRBJ2-7, the V gene TRBV13-3; 7 bases line up with TRBD2. CDR1 is NNHDY and CDR2 is SYVADS in the germline V gene. V lost 4 bases, J lost 4 bases, and 2 bases stayed unmatched. The CDR3 has 12 amino acids. CDR3: CASSLGDYEQYF. Incomplete CDR3 DNA: TGTGCCAGCAGTCTGGGGGATTATGAACAGTAC.

With regard to this clone: Gene names and germline match the mouse. The CDR3 extends 1 residue past the end of the read, so its final part is completed from the germline J gene. The chain joins TRBV13-1 to TRBJ2-5, with 10 bases that match TRBD2. With V trimmed by 3 bases and J by 3 bases, 1 base remained unmatched. CDR3 length equals 14 residues. CDR1 NSHNY and CDR2 SYGAGN come from the germline V gene. The part of the CDR3 DNA that was read is TGTGCCAGCAGTGGGGGACTGGGGCAAGACACCCAGTAC. Translated: CASSGGLGQDTQY. The full CDR3 sequence reads CASSGGLGQDTQYF.

On this clone itself: Mouse germline and gene names are used. The CDR3 goes on 1 residue after the read ends, and that part is filled in from the germline J gene. The chain has TRBV13-1 and TRBJ2-4, with 9 bases aligning to TRBD2. Trimming at V came to 4 bases and at J to 7 bases, leaving 4 bases not matched to a gene. The CDR3 loop spans 13 amino acids. Looked up from germline, CDR1 is NSHNY and CDR2 is SYGAGN. The sequenced part of the CDR3 DNA is TGTGCCAGCAGTTGGGGGGGCGGGGACACCTTGTAC. Encoded protein: CASSWGGGDTLY. The CDR3 as a whole reads CASSWGGGDTLYF.

About this clone: Mouse names are used for the genes. The read ends 1 residue shy of where the CDR3 ends; the end is completed using the germline J gene. The V gene is TRBV1, the J gene TRBJ1-5; D gene unclear. V dropped 1 base and J dropped 0 bases, with 4 bases sitting between them. CDR3 length: 14 amino acids. The V gene's germline CDR1 is NSQYPW and CDR2 LRSPGD (reference sequence). This chain's CDR3 is CTCSAGHNNQAPLF. Partial CDR3 DNA: TGCACCTGCAGTGCAGGACATAACAACCAGGCTCCGCTT.

Points on this clone: The listed genes are named as in mouse. The read is 1 residue too short to cover the CDR3 end, so that end is filled in from the germline J gene. The chain has TRBV2 and TRBJ1-2; tentatively, D is TRBD1 (6 bases). The CDR3 contains 15 residues. Trimming removed 0 bases from V and 3 bases from J, with 11 bases in between. Germline V gene lookup returns CDR1 LGHNA and CDR2 YSYQKL. CDR3 sequence reads: CASSQDAGEDSDYTF. Partial CDR3 DNA: TGTGCCAGCAGCCAAGACGCAGGGGAGGACTCCGACTACACC. Using reference TRBV2 and TRBJ1-2 for the parts outside the CDR3, the full variable domain is DPKIIQKPKYLVAVTGSEKILICEQYLGHNAMYWYRQSAKKPLEFMFSYSYQKLMDNQTASSRFQPQSSKKNHLDLQITALKPDDSATYFCASSQDAGEDSDYTFGSGTRLLVI.